A single sample gave rise to the 7 T cell receptor beta chains below, sequenced in a study of CD8 T cells in ankylosing spondylitis. TCRdb reprocessed the 5' RACE reads with MiXCR, giving one entry per CDR3 protein. The table includes around 230,000 distinct CDR3 sequences, 8.6% detected once. Material for sequencing was blood, either unsorted or a sorted T cell fraction (not recorded which). All receptors come from a male donor with ankylosing spondylitis or in good health (not recorded which).

This clonotype has ten or more counts. The V gene is TRBV12-3 or TRBV12-4, the J gene TRBJ2-7, with a possible D match to TRBD1 (6 bases). This CDR3 comprises 16 residues. The V and J ends lost 2 bases and 1 base respectively, with 15 bases between them. CDR3 in amino acids: CASSLLGGGSSYEQYF. The CDR3 region has the DNA TGTGCCAGCAGTTTATTGGGTGGGGGCAGTTCCTACGAGCAGTACTTC.

This clonotype was detected ten times or more. This rearrangement joins TRBV4-3 to TRBJ2-3; 8 nucleotides agree with TRBD1. Germline V gives CDR1 LGHNA, CDR2 YSLEER. The CDR3 is 17 amino acids. V lost 1 base, J lost 0 bases, and 6 bases stayed unmatched. CDR3 nucleotides: TGCGCCAGCAGCCAAGGCAGGACAGGGCCTAGCACAGATACGCAGTATTTT. This translates into CASSQGRTGPSTDTQYF.

There are many counts of this clonotype. The chain is built from TRBV7-3 and TRBJ2-2; TRBD2 matches at 10 bases. V lost 5 bases, J lost 5 bases, and 5 bases stayed unmatched. This CDR3 has 15 residues. CDR1 is SGHTA, CDR2 FQGTGA, per germline. CDR3 sequence reads: CASSPSGSGTGELFF. The DNA for the CDR3 is TGTGCCAGCAGCCCTAGCGGGAGTGGTACCGGGGAGCTGTTTTTT.

In this sample, this clonotype turned up many times. The rearrangement links TRBV29-1 to TRBJ2-7; D may be TRBD2 (5 bases). The V end lost 7 bases, the J end lost 0 bases, and 7 bases lay between the germline ends. The CDR3 contains 11 residues. Germline V gene data show CDR1 as SQVTM and CDR2 as ANQGSEA. CDR3 DNA: TGCAGCGGGACTTTCTCCTACGAGCAGTACTTC. It is translated as CSGTFSYEQYF.

The chain recombines TRBV6-1 with TRBJ2-3; no clear D gene. Trimming stripped 6 bases from V and 0 bases from J, with 13 bases between. In germline, CDR1 is MNHNS, CDR2 SASEGT. This CDR3 is 15 amino acids long. The CDR3 protein is CASRANFGSTDTQYF. CDR3 nucleotide sequence: TGTGCCAGCAGGGCTAATTTTGGTAGCACAGATACGCAGTATTTT.

This clonotype came up many times. The chain uses TRBV20-1 and TRBJ2-3; 7 bases match TRBD1. The CDR3 contains 16 residues. V gave up 3 bases and J gave up 1 base; unmatched junction bases: 10. The V gene's germline CDR1 is DFQATT and CDR2 SNEGSKA (reference sequence). The CDR3 DNA is TGCAGTGCTAGTAGTGTTAGGGACAGAGGCACAGATACGCAGTATTTT. It is translated as CSASSVRDRGTDTQYF.

This clonotype was seen many times. The chain joins TRBV5-1 to TRBJ1-3; possible D gene TRBD1, 5 bases. The V gene's germline CDR1 is SGHRS and CDR2 YFSETQ. V dropped 0 bases and J dropped 0 bases, with 7 bases sitting between them. This CDR3 has 15 residues. CDR3 residues: CASSLEGHSGNTIYF. The CDR3 DNA is TGCGCCAGCAGCTTGGAAGGACACTCTGGAAACACCATATATTTT.